This TCR beta chain is drawn from a study of immune evolution from preneoplasia to lung adenocarcinoma. The CDR3 consists of 19 residues. Only a few counts were recorded for this clone. TCRdb's table, derived via immunoSEQ multiplex PCR, lists solely in-frame clones and lacks some. This sample has 5,000 to 6,000 clones, with 60% to 75% found just once. The sequence came from a person aged 55-80 years with lung adenocarcinoma. This chain uses TRBV21-1 with TRBJ1-2; the D call TRBD1 from the table was never checked on the DNA. TRBV21-1 is termed a pseudogene. The sample comprised FFPE lung adenocarcinoma in situ tissue. The CDR3, as DNA: TGTGCCAGCAGCAAAGACCTACGCTCTCTGCTACAGGGGATGTATGGCTACACCTTC. This translates into CASSKDLRSLLQGMYGYTF.